This T cell receptor beta chain derives from a study of OX40 agonist ivuxolimab in advanced cancers. Regarding the complete study: Ivuxolimab, which targeted the costimulatory receptor OX40 (CD134), was an agonistic, fully human IgG2 monoclonal antibody. Intravenous ivuxolimab was administered to patients every 2 weeks at six dose levels: 0.01, 0.1, 0.3, 1.5, 3 and 10 mg/kg. Of the approximately 54 patients in dose escalation, around 19 had hepatocellular carcinoma, roughly 15 had melanoma, 9 had renal cell carcinoma and 9 had head and neck cancer. The dose-escalation cohort was around 83% male with a mean age of about 54 years, ranging from roughly 23 to 79. Prior anti-PD-1, anti-PD-L1 or anti-CTLA-4 therapy was permitted, and checkpoint inhibitors had been received by less than 45% of dose-escalation patients. Partial responses were achieved by three dose-escalation patients, of whom one had hepatocellular carcinoma and two had cutaneous melanoma. The purpose of peripheral TCRbeta sequencing was to test whether ivuxolimab changed TCR sequence diversity and led to clonal T-cell expansion. The monotherapy dose-escalation portion (N ≈ 57 patients) of the phase I ivuxolimab trial is reported in the paper. The research as a whole found: After ivuxolimab, expanded clones were on average more numerous among CD8+ T cells than among CD4+ T cells. At doses of 0.1 to 3.0 mg/kg, clonal expansion of both CD4+ and CD8+ T cells in blood was seen between baseline and week 6. Low levels of normalized T-cell clonal expansion were also seen in some patients who did not respond. In partial responders in the 0.1-3.0 mg/kg groups, normalized peripheral clonal expansion was found to be among the lowest, especially among CD8+ T cells. Which antigens the clonally expanded peripheral T cells were specific for was not determined.

Genomic DNA was isolated from the sorted cells so that the TCRbeta CDR3 region could be sequenced. The immunoSEQ Assay was used to sequence the TCRbeta CDR3 regions. The source is immuneACCESS, and TCRdb retained only in-frame sequences with V and J called. Part of the clones is not carried over; for the studies checked, unresolved V genes explain less than half of this, and the remainder is unexplained. This sample lists 20,000 to 25,000 clones; around four fifths were detected once. The ten largest clones add up to more than 11% of the sample. The CDR3, cysteine through phenylalanine, is 17 amino acids long. Just the 51-base CDR3 DNA is kept, in frame starting at base 1. At the junction V is shortened by 0 bases and J by 0 bases, with 15 bases in between. Per the germline V gene, LGHNA is the CDR1 and YSLEER is the CDR2. Patients with autoimmune disease history or receiving systemic immunosuppression were excluded from the trial. Peripheral blood for TCR sequencing was collected from all dose cohorts at baseline, on cycle 4 day 1, and on cycle 7 day 1. Samples were obtained from an open-label, multicenter, first-in-human phase I dose-escalation trial of ivuxolimab. Adults with locally advanced or metastatic melanoma, renal cell carcinoma, hepatocellular carcinoma or head and neck squamous cell carcinoma were enrolled in the trial. CD4+ and CD8+ T cells were sorted separately from peripheral blood before TCR sequencing.

Worth noting for this clone: Which antigen it targets is not known. No clone much larger than this one lies a single base away; base qualities are absent.

This receptor was identified in an adult with an advanced solid tumor such as melanoma, head and neck, liver or kidney cancer. Sequencing used CD4+ or CD8+ T cells sorted from blood, obtained in a trial of the OX40 agonist ivuxolimab. Recombination connected TRBV4-3 to TRBJ2-7; TRBD2 might be the D gene, on 5 matching bases. The CDR3 corresponds to CASSQEKATGISYEQYF. The sequenced DNA is TGCGCCAGCAGCCAAGAAAAGGCAACGGGGATCTCCTACGAGCAGTACTTC.